The rows below give T cell receptor beta chains drawn from one sample of a study of blood T cell repertoires in COVID-19. Assay: immunoSEQ multiplex PCR; the TCRdb copy retains only in-frame clones and omits some. The sample consists of some 460,000 clones, roughly 87% of them appearing once. The sample comprised PBMCs or T cells enriched from blood (not recorded which). The receptors come from a woman under 30 who had recovered from COVID-19. Each CDR3 is given with its conserved first and last residue. D genes are given only for firm matches. Size values are once, few and many counts, or a class for expanded clones, and some rows have none.

V gene	D gene	J gene	clone size	CDR3 protein	CDR3 DNA
TRBV6-5	TRBD1	TRBJ1-1	NA	CASSSDRVPTEAFF	TGTGCCAGCAGTTCCGACAGGGTGCCGACTGAAGCTTTCTTT
TRBV2	NA	TRBJ1-1	NA	CASSDQGMYTEAFF	TGTGCCAGCAGTGATCAGGGGATGTACACTGAAGCTTTCTTT
TRBV2	NA	TRBJ2-7	NA	CASKLDPPYEQYF	TGTGCCAGCAAGCTAGACCCACCCTACGAGCAGTACTTC
TRBV28	TRBD1	TRBJ1-5	NA	CASSPGGRQPQHF	TGTGCCAGCAGCCCAGGGGGCAGGCAGCCCCAGCATTTT
TRBV2	NA	TRBJ2-7	NA	CASSGGGQIRSYEQYF	TGTGCCAGCAGTGGAGGAGGACAGATCCGCTCCTACGAGCAGTACTTC
TRBV19	NA	TRBJ2-7	NA	CASSIFATVSTYEQYF	TGTGCCAGTAGTATATTCGCGACAGTTTCTACCTACGAGCAGTACTTC
TRBV19	TRBD1	TRBJ1-2	NA	CASSRAGQGGYGYTF	TGTGCCAGTAGTCGGGCGGGACAGGGTGGCTATGGCTACACCTTC
TRBV3-1/TRBV3-2	NA	TRBJ2-5	once	CASSQDAAAQETQYF	TGTGCCAGCAGCCAAGATGCGGCGGCCCAAGAGACCCAGTACTTC
TRBV5-1	TRBD1	TRBJ2-1	once	CASSLVQGLDEQFF	TGCGCCAGCAGCTTGGTACAGGGGCTTGATGAGCAGTTCTTC
TRBV11-2	NA	TRBJ2-5	NA	CASSWLGGQETQYF	TGTGCCAGCAGCTGGCTGGGGGGTCAAGAGACCCAGTACTTC
TRBV19	NA	TRBJ1-6	NA	CASSTRQEHSPLHF	TGTGCCAGTAGTACGCGCCAAGAACATTCACCCCTCCACTTT
TRBV2	TRBD2	TRBJ2-7	NA	CASSLGLAGLAYEQYF	TGTGCCAGCTCACTAGGACTAGCGGGCCTCGCCTACGAGCAGTACTTC
TRBV7-6	NA	TRBJ2-3	NA	CASSLVVRGGADTQYF	TGTGCCAGCAGCTTAGTAGTCAGGGGCGGCGCAGATACGCAGTATTTT
TRBV19	TRBD1	TRBJ1-2	NA	CASSTPDRGRTVGYTF	TGTGCCAGTAGTACCCCGGACAGGGGCCGTACGGTTGGCTACACCTTC
TRBV6-5	TRBD1	TRBJ1-2	NA	CASRTGNYGYTF	TGTGCCAGCAGGACAGGGAACTATGGCTACACCTTC